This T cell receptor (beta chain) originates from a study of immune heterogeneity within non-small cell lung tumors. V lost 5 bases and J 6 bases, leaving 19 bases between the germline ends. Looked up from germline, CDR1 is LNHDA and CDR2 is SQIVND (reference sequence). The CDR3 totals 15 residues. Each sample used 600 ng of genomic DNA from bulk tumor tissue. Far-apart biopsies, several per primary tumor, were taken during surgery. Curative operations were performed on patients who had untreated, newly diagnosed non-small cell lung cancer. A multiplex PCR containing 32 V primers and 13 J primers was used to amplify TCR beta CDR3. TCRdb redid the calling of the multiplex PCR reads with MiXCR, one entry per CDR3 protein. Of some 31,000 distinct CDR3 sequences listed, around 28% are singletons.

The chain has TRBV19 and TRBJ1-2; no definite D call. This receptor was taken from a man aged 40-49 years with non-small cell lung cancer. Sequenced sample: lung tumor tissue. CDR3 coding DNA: TGTGCCAGTAGTGTTTCGGGCCGGAGAAATGATGGCTACACCTTC. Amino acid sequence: CASSVSGRRNDGYTF.